This T cell receptor (beta chain) stems from a study of blood T cell repertoires in COVID-19. Study context: Researchers got acute and convalescent COVID-19 samples from the United States, Italy and Spain.

Germline V gene data show CDR1 as LGHNA and CDR2 as YSLEER. This CDR3 has 21 residues. Trimming took off 2 bases at V and 6 bases at J, with 31 bases between the two ends. In the original workflow: For nucleated cells, counts were estimated from reference gene primer amplification. Libraries were prepared by immunoSEQ multiplex PCR; TCRdb keeps only in-frame clonotypes and omits some of them. V and J calls and clone size come straight from that table; D and trimming were deduced from the DNA. The data contain roughly 150,000 clones, roughly 93% of them singletons. The clonotype was recovered from a man between 18 and 35 years old with COVID-19, enrolled during active disease. Sample: peripheral blood. This sequence joins TRBV4-3 and TRBJ2-2, with D maybe TRBD1 (5 bases). This chain's CDR3 is CASSQRPGRGTTLGGAGELFF. The CDR3 DNA is TGCGCCAGCAGCCAACGCCCCGGTAGGGGCACTACATTGGGTGGGGCCGGGGAGCTGTTTTTT.